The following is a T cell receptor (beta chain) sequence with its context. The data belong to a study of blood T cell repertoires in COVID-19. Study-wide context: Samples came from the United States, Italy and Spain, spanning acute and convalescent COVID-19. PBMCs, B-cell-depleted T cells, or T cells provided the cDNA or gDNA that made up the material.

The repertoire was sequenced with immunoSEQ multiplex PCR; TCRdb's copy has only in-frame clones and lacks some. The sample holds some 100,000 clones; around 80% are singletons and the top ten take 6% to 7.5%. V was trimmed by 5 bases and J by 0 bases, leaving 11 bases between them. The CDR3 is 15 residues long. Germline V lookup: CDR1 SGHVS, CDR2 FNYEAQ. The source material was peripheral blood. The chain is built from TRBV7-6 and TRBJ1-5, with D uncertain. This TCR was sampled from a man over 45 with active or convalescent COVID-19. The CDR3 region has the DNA TGTGCCAGCAGCCTGACACCGACTAGCAATCAGCCCCAGCATTTT. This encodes CASSLTPTSNQPQHF.